Sequencing of this T cell receptor (beta chain) was carried out in a study of post-analysis software for immune sequencing data. Study information: Progressive-relapsing, secondary progressive and relapsing-remitting multiple sclerosis were among the disease courses included. Study results and caveats: Diversity measured as normalized Chao1 was significantly lower in multiple sclerosis patients than in controls. Pronounced co-clustering by F measure was evident among identically batched samples. Patients used roughly five TRBV segments, including TRBV5-6, TRBV5-1 and TRBV20-1, more often than controls.

Carried by the TCR beta cDNA libraries were unique molecular identifiers. The source material, roughly 0.9 to 11 million T cells, gave rise to about 490,000 cDNA molecules. MiXCR was run by TCRdb on the PCR reads, yielding one entry per CDR3 protein. This sample yields approximately 630,000 distinct CDR3 sequences, of which 59% are seen a single time; about 11% belongs to the top ten. A remark on this clonotype: Its specificity is not known.

Germline V gene data show CDR1 as SGDLS and CDR2 as YYNGEE. The length of the CDR3 is 15 residues. This receptor was identified in a girl aged 2-15 years with multiple sclerosis. V and J are TRBV9 and TRBJ2-1, with 8 nucleotides matching TRBD2. The tail of the sequence fits TRBJ2-7 better, so the J call may be wrong. Sequencing was carried out using blood. The CDR3 DNA reads TGTGCCAGCAGCGTCGGGGGGGGTTCCTACAATGAGCAGTACTTC. It specifies CASSVGGGSYNEQYF.